This TCR beta chain derives from a study of blood T cell repertoires in COVID-19. At the level of the study: Researchers got acute and convalescent COVID-19 samples from the United States, Italy and Spain.

Source study methods: Nucleated cell number was recorded as an estimate derived from reference gene primer amplification. Sequencing was performed with immunoSEQ multiplex PCR; in TCRdb, only in-frame clones are kept and a portion is missing. That table is the source of V, J and clone size, and D and trimming were worked out from the DNA. This table has 200,000 to 300,000 clones, about 88% appearing once. Trimming cost V 7 bases and J 3 bases, with 10 bases left between them. There are 13 residues in the CDR3. Input material: peripheral blood. The chain is built from TRBV12-3 or TRBV12-4 and TRBJ1-5; D is possibly TRBD1 (6 bases). This clonotype was sampled from a man aged 55-75 years who had recovered from COVID-19. The CDR3 sequence: CASTKGDNQPQHF. For the CDR3, the DNA is TGTGCCAGCACCAAGGGGGACAATCAGCCCCAGCATTTT.